One and the same sample provided the 8 T cell receptor beta chains below, sequenced in a study of cytomegalovirus exposure and HLA in healthy donors. This PCR relied on a set of 60 Vbeta primers and 13 Jbeta primers. TCRdb's copy holds only in-frame clones and misses some; the assay was immunoSEQ multiplex PCR. The table shows about 110,000 clones, with 65% to 85% occurring only once. The material sequenced was PBMCs. The origin of the receptors is a man under 40 in good health and CMV-seronegative.

The chain employs TRBV18 and TRBJ1-4; tentatively, D is TRBD1 (6 bases). Germline CDR1 and CDR2: KGHSH and LQKENI. Trimming pared 3 bases from V and 8 bases from J, leaving 16 bases between. The CDR3 sequence is 15 residues long. The CDR3 DNA is TGTGCCAGCTCACCTACCCGGGGGGCCGGCGAAAAACTGTTTTTT. Translation: CASSPTRGAGEKLFF.

V and J are TRBV5-1 and TRBJ1-2; D is unresolved. Germline V gives CDR1 SGHRS, CDR2 YFSETQ. V was clipped by 2 bases and J by 5 bases, with 10 bases between them. The CDR3 is made up of 13 amino acids. CDR3 coding DNA: TGCGCCAGCAGCTTCGAGAGACTTTATGGCTACACCTTC. Translating gives CASSFERLYGYTF. Supplemented by reference TRBV5-1 and TRBJ1-2, the full variable domain reads KAGVTQTPRYLIKTRGQQVTLSCSPISGHRSVSWYQQTPGQGLQFLFEYFSETQRNKGNFPGRFSGRQFSNSRSEMNVSTLELGDSALYLCASSFERLYGYTFGSGTRLTVV.

J is TRBJ2-1 and V is TRBV19; 8 nucleotides match TRBD1. CDR1 and CDR2 (germline): LNHDA, SQIVND (reference sequence). Losses at the gene ends were 11 bases for V and 4 bases for J; bases not matched to a gene: 7. This CDR3 region has 13 residues. The CDR3 sequence: CAGRQGTYNEQFF. In DNA, the CDR3 is TGTGCCGGACGACAGGGGACTTACAATGAGCAGTTCTTC.

V usage is TRBV7-6 and J usage is TRBJ2-1; 9 nucleotides agree with TRBD2. The junction had 8 bases not matched to a gene; V was cut back by 4 bases and J by 4 bases. Germline V gene lookup returns CDR1 SGHVS and CDR2 FNYEAQ. CDR3 length: 16 amino acids. CDR3 loop: CASSSSKAGGYNEQFF. The CDR3 DNA is TGTGCCAGCAGCTCGAGCAAGGCGGGGGGGTACAATGAGCAGTTCTTC.

The CDR3 is CACARQPQETQYF. The CDR3 DNA sequence: TGTGCCTGCGCAAGACAGCCACAAGAGACCCAGTACTTC. The gene calls are TRBV30 and TRBJ2-5; TRBD1 might be the D (5 bases). Germline V gene lookup returns CDR1 GTSNPN and CDR2 SVGIG (reference sequence). V was trimmed by 6 bases and J by 2 bases, leaving 13 bases between them. The CDR3 length is 13 residues.

The J gene is TRBJ2-7, the V gene TRBV30; D is possibly TRBD1 (5 bases). V shed 4 bases and J shed 2 bases, with 15 bases lying between them. The CDR3 totals 14 residues. Germline CDR1 reads GTSNPN; CDR2 reads SVGIG (reference sequence). Here the CDR3 DNA reads TGTGCCTGGACCCAGGGCCGGATCGCCTACGAGCAGTACTTC. Protein: CAWTQGRIAYEQYF.

The chain carries TRBV11-2 and TRBJ2-3; D may be TRBD2 (6 bases). Germline lookup yields CDR1 SGHAT and CDR2 FQNNGV. V was shortened by 1 base and J by 1 base, with 9 bases between the two germline ends. CDR3 length: 15 residues. The CDR3 nucleotides read TGTGCCAGCAGCTTAGCGGGAGCCGGCACAGATACGCAGTATTTT. It encodes CASSLAGAGTDTQYF. The whole variable domain, remainder taken from reference TRBV11-2 and TRBJ2-3, is EAGVAQSPRYKIIEKRQSVAFWCNPISGHATLYWYQQILGQGPKLLIQFQNNGVVDDSQLPKDRFSAERLKGVDSTLKIQPAKLEDSAVYLCASSLAGAGTDTQYFGPGTRLTVL.

The J gene is TRBJ2-3, the V gene TRBV30, with TRBD1 matching 9 bases. V trimming: 5 bases; J trimming: 5 bases; junction bases outside the gene matches: 11. This CDR3 has 15 residues. Per the germline V gene, CDR1 is GTSNPN and CDR2 is SVGIG (reference sequence). CDR3: CAWAAGTGRKDTQYF. As DNA, the CDR3 is TGTGCCTGGGCCGCCGGGACAGGGAGGAAAGATACGCAGTATTTT.